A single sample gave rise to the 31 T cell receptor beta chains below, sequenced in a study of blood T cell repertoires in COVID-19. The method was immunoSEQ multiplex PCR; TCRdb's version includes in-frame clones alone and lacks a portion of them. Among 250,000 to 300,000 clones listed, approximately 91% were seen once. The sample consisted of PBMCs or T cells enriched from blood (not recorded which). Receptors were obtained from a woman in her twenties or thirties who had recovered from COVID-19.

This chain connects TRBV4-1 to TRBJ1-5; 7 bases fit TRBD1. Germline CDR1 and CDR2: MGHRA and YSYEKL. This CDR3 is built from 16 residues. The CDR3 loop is CTPMGTGAIGDQPQHF. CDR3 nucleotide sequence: TGCACCCCGATGGGCACAGGGGCTATAGGGGATCAGCCCCAGCATTTT.

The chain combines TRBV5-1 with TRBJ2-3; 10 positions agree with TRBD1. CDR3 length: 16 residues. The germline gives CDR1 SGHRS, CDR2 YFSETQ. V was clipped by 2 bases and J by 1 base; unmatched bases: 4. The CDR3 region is CASSLDRGPGTDTQYF. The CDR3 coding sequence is TGCGCCAGCAGCTTAGACAGGGGGCCCGGCACAGATACGCAGTATTTT.

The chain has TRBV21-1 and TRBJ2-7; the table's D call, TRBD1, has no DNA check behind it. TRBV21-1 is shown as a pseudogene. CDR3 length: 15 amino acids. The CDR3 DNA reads TGTGCCAGCAGCAAAAAAACAGGGGAGTCCTACGAGCAGTACTTC. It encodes CASSKKTGESYEQYF.

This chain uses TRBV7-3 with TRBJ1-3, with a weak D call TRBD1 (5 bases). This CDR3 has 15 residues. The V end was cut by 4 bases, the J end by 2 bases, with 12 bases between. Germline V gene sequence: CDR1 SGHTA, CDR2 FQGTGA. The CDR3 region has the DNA TGTGCCAGCAGCTCCACCCCAGGGACTGGAAACACCATATATTTT. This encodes CASSSTPGTGNTIYF.

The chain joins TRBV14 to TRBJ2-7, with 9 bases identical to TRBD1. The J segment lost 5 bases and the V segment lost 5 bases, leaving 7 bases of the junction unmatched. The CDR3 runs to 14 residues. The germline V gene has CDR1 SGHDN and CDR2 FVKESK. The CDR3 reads CASSSRDRGNEQYF. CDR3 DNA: TGTGCCAGCAGCTCGCGCGACAGGGGGAACGAGCAGTACTTC.

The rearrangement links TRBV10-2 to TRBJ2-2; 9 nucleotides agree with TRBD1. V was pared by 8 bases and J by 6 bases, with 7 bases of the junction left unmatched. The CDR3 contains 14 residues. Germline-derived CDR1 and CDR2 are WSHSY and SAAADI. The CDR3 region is CASLNRGRPGELFF. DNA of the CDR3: TGCGCCAGCCTGAACAGGGGGCGACCCGGGGAGCTGTTTTTT.

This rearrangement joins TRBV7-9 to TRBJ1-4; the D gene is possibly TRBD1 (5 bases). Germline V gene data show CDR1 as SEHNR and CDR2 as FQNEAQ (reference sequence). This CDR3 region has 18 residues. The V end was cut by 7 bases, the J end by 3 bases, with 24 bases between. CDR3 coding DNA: TGTGCCAGCACCTTCAAAAAAGTAGGAGACAGCTCTAATGAAAAACTGTTTTTT. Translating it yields CASTFKKVGDSSNEKLFF.

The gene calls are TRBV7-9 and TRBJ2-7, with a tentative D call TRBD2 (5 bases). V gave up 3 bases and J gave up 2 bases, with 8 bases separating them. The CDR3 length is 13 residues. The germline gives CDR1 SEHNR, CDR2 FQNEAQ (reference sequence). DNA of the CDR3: TGTGCCAGCAGCTTGACGGGGACCTACGAGCAGTACTTC. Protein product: CASSLTGTYEQYF.

CDR3 in DNA: TGTGCCACCAGCAGAGCGACAGGAGCGCAGTATTTT. This gives the protein CATSRATGAQYF. The chain links TRBV15 to TRBJ2-3, with D tentatively TRBD1 (6 bases). This CDR3 comprises 12 residues. Germline CDR1 and CDR2: LNHNV and YYDKDF (reference sequence). Trimming left V 1 base short and J 10 bases short, with 9 bases between.

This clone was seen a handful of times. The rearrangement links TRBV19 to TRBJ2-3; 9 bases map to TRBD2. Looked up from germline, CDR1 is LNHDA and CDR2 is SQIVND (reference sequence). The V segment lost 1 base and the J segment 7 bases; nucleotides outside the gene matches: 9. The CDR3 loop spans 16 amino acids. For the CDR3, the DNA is TGTGCCAGTAGTATAGCCTCGACTAGCGGTAAGAATACGCAGTATTTT. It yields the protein CASSIASTSGKNTQYF.

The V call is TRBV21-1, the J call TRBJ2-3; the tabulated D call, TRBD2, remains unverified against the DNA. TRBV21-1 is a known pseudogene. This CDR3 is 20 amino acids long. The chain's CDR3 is CARALDSPLFLETSTDTQYF. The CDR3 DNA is TGTGCCAGAGCACTCGACTCCCCACTGTTTCTAGAGACTAGCACAGATACGCAGTATTTT.

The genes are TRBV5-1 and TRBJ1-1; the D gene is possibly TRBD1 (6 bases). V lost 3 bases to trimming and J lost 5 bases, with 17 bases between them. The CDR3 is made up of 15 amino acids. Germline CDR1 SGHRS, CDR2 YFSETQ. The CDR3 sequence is CASSSLSQGPTEAFF. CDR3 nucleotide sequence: TGCGCCAGCAGCTCGCTATCACAGGGACCAACTGAAGCTTTCTTT.

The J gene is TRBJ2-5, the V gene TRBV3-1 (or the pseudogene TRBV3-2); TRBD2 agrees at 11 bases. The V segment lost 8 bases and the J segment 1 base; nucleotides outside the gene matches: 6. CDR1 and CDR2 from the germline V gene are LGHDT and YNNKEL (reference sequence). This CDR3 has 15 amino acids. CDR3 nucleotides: TGTGCCAGCGATCGGACTAGCGGGCCCCAAGAGACCCAGTACTTC. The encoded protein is CASDRTSGPQETQYF.

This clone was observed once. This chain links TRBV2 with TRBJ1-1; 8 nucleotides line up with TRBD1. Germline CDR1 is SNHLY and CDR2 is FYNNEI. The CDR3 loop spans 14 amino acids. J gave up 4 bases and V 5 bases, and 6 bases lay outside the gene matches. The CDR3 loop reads CASSRTGIGTEAFF. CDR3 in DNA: TGTGCCAGCAGTCGGACAGGGATTGGCACTGAAGCTTTCTTT.

Here the CDR3 reads CASSQGSDRITYEQYF. The CDR3 region has the DNA TGCGCCAGCAGCCAAGGATCGGACAGAATCACCTACGAGCAGTACTTC. This chain links TRBV4-1 with TRBJ2-7; TRBD1 might be the D (6 bases). This CDR3 region has 16 residues. The V and J ends lost 1 base and 2 bases respectively, with 15 bases between them. Germline loops: CDR1 MGHRA, CDR2 YSYEKL.

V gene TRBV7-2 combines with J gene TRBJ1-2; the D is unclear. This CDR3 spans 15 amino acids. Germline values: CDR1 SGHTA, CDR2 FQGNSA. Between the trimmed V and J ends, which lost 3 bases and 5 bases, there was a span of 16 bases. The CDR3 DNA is TGTGCCAGCAGCTTTTCAACGGCAGGCCAGTATGGCTACACCTTC. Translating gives CASSFSTAGQYGYTF.

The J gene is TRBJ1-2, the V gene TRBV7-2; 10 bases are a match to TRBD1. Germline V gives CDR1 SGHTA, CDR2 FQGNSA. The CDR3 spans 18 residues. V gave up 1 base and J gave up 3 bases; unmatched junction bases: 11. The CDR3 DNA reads TGTGCCAGCAGCTTAGGGCCGGGACAGGGGAGTCATGACTATGGCTACACCTTC. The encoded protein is CASSLGPGQGSHDYGYTF.

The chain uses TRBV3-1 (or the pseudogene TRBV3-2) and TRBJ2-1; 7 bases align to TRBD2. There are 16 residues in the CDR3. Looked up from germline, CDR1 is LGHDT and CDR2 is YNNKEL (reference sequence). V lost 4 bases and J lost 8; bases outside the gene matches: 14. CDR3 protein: CASSPKGGRRGDEQFF. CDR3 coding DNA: TGTGCCAGCAGCCCCAAGGGCGGGAGAAGGGGCGATGAGCAGTTCTTC.

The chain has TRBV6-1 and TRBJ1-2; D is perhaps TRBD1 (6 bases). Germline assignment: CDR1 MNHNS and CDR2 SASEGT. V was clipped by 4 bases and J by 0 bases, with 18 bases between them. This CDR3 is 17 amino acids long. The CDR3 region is CASSGGGRGYANYGYTF. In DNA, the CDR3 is TGTGCCAGCAGTGGGGGGGGCAGGGGCTATGCTAACTATGGCTACACCTTC.

The CDR3 DNA follows: TGTGCCAGCAGCTTAGAGCCACAGGGGGGAAACACCATATATTTT. Protein: CASSLEPQGGNTIYF. The genes are TRBV7-2 and TRBJ1-3; 7 nucleotides match TRBD1. The germline V gene has CDR1 SGHTA and CDR2 FQGNSA. The CDR3 runs 15 residues. Germline trimming cut 1 base from V and 4 bases from J; bases unmatched to any gene: 4.

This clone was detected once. Here the CDR3 reads CATEAPSTDTQYF. The DNA for the CDR3 is TGTGCCACCGAGGCACCTAGCACAGATACGCAGTATTTT. This chain links TRBV24-1 with TRBJ2-3, with D uncertain. Germline values: CDR1 KGHDR, CDR2 SFDVKD. The CDR3 is 13 residues long. Trimming cost V 9 bases and J 0 bases, with 9 bases left between them.

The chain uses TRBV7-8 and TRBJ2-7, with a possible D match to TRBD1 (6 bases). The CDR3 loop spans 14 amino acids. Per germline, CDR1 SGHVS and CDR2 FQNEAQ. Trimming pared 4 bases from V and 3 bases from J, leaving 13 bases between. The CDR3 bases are TGTGCCAGCAGCTCCGGGACAAGCCTCTACGAGCAGTACTTC. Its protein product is CASSSGTSLYEQYF.

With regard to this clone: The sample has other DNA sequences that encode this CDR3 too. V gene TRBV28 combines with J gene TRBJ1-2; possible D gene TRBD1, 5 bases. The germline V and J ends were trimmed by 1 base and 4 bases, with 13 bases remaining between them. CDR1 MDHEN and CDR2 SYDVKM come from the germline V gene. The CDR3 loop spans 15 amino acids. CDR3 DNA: TGTGCCAGCAGTTTATCTCCTGACAGCTCCTATGGCTACACCTTC. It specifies CASSLSPDSSYGYTF.

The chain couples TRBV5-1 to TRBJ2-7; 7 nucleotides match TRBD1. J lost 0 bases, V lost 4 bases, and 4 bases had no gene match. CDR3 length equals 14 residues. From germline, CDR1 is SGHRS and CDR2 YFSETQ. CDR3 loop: CASSHTGASYEQYF. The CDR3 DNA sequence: TGCGCCAGCAGCCATACAGGGGCCTCCTACGAGCAGTACTTC.

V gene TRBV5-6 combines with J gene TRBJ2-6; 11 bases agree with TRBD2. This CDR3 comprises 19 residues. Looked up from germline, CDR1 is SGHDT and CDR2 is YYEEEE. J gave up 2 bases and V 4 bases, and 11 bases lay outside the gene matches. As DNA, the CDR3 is TGTGCCAGCAGCAATTGGGGGACTAGCGGCCTACCTGGGGCCAACGTCCTGACTTTC. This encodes CASSNWGTSGLPGANVLTF.

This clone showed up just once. The CDR3, as DNA: TGCGCCAGCAGCCAAGATTTGGACAGCTCCTACGAGCAGTACTTC. Its protein is CASSQDLDSSYEQYF. The chain has TRBV4-3 and TRBJ2-7; a possible D gene is TRBD1 (6 bases). Germline CDR1 LGHNA, CDR2 YSLEER. CDR3 length: 15 amino acids. Trimming took off 0 bases at V and 0 bases at J, with 9 bases between the two ends.

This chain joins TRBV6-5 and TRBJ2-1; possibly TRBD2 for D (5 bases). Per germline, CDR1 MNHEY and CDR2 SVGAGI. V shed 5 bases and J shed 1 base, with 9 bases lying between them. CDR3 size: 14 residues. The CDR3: CASSPGMSYNEQFF. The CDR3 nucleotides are TGTGCCAGCAGTCCCGGGATGTCCTACAATGAGCAGTTCTTC.

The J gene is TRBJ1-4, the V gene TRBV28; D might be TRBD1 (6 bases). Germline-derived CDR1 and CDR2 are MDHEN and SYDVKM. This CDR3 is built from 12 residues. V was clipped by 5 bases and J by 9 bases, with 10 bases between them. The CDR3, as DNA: TGTGCCAGCAGTCTTCAGGGGAAAAAACTGTTTTTT. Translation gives CASSLQGKKLFF.

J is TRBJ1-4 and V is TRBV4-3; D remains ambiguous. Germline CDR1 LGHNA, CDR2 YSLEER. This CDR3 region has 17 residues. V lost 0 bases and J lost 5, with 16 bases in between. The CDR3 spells CASSQDGWPRGNEKLFF. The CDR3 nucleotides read TGCGCCAGCAGCCAAGATGGGTGGCCCCGAGGGAATGAAAAACTGTTTTTT.

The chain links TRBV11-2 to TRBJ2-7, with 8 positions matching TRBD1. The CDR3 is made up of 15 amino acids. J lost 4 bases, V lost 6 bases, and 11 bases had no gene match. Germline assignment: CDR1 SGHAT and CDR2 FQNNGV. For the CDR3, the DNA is TGTGCCAGCAGGGAAGGACAGGGAAGGTTGTACGAGCAGTACTTC. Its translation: CASREGQGRLYEQYF.

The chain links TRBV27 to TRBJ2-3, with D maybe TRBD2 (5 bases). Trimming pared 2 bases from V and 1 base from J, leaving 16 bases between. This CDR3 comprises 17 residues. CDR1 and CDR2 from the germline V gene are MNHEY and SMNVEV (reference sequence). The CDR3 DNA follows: TGTGCCAGCAGTTTAAGGCGGACTTTGCGCGGCACAGATACGCAGTATTTT. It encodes CASSLRRTLRGTDTQYF.